The 25 T cell receptor beta chains below come from one sample, sequenced in a study of T-cell reconstitution after alpha-beta-depleted transplantation in children. Unique molecular identifiers were incorporated into the prepared TCRbeta library. One entry per CDR3 protein, called by TCRdb with MiXCR from the PCR reads. There are about 220,000 distinct CDR3 sequences in the sample; roughly 18% occur only once, and around two fifths lies in the top ten. The sample here was PBMCs, mostly from graft donor cells, taken 360 days after TCRalphabeta/CD19-depleted stem cell transplant. Receptors were obtained from a male patient between 2 and 15 years old who had a stem cell transplant for acute lymphoblastic leukemia, so the T cells may come from the graft donor.

The sample holds a few counts of this clonotype. The gene calls are TRBV2 and TRBJ2-7; D gene uncertain. Per the germline V gene, CDR1 is SNHLY and CDR2 is FYNNEI. This CDR3 region has 15 residues. V shed 3 bases and J shed 5 bases, with 17 bases lying between them. The CDR3 loop is CASSEWRNPMNEQYF. As DNA, the CDR3 is TGTGCCAGCAGTGAGTGGCGGAACCCTATGAACGAGCAGTACTTC.

This clonotype appeared a few times. The chain carries TRBV24-1 and TRBJ2-2; D is unresolved. Germline-derived CDR1 and CDR2 are KGHDR and SFDVKD. This CDR3 region has 13 residues. V dropped 9 bases and J dropped 5 bases, with 12 bases sitting between them. The CDR3 coding sequence is TGTGCCACCGGCATGGCTGGAACCGGGGAGCTGTTTTTT. Translated: CATGMAGTGELFF.

This clonotype came up a few times. This chain links TRBV12-3 or TRBV12-4 with TRBJ2-7, with 7 positions matching TRBD2. With V trimmed by 6 bases and J by 0 bases, 8 bases remained unmatched. This CDR3 has 15 amino acids. CDR3 in amino acids: CASRPTSASSYEQYF. The CDR3 DNA is TGTGCCAGCAGACCTACTAGCGCTAGCTCCTACGAGCAGTACTTC.

The V gene is TRBV6-5, the J gene TRBJ1-4; a possible D gene is TRBD1 (6 bases). CDR3 length: 16 residues. Trimming cost V 0 bases and J 5 bases, with 13 bases left between them. Looked up from germline, CDR1 is MNHEY and CDR2 is SVGAGI. As DNA, the CDR3 is TGTGCCAGCAGTTACTCAAGAGGGACACAAAATGAAAAACTGTTTTTT. It translates to CASSYSRGTQNEKLFF.

The chain uses TRBV6-5 and TRBJ2-7; unclear D gene. The V end lost 4 bases, the J end lost 9 bases, and 16 bases lay between the germline ends. Germline CDR1 and CDR2: MNHEY and SVGAGI. This CDR3 is built from 13 residues. CDR3: CASSSPPLVGQYF. The CDR3 DNA is TGTGCCAGCAGTTCTCCACCGCTGGTAGGGCAGTACTTC.

The V call is TRBV27, the J call TRBJ1-2, with D tentatively TRBD1 (6 bases). The germline V and J ends were trimmed by 5 bases and 3 bases, with 16 bases remaining between them. Germline CDR1 reads MNHEY; CDR2 reads SMNVEV (reference sequence). The length of the CDR3 is 15 residues. The CDR3 loop reads CASSPGHLYDYGYTF. The CDR3 DNA reads as TGTGCCAGCAGTCCGGGACACCTGTATGACTATGGCTACACCTTC.

This clonotype appeared a few times. V gene TRBV5-1 combines with J gene TRBJ2-7; TRBD2 matches 7 bases. This CDR3 is built from 15 residues. After removal of 5 bases from V and 0 bases from J, the junction contained 8 bases not matched to a gene. CDR1 is SGHRS and CDR2 is YFSETQ in the germline V gene. CDR3 nucleotides: TGCGCCAGCAGTTGGAGGGGAGGGTACTCCTACGAGCAGTACTTC. This translates into CASSWRGGYSYEQYF.

V is TRBV5-1 and J is TRBJ2-3; D possibly matches TRBD1 or TRBD2 (5 bases each). Trimming removed 0 bases from V and 4 bases from J, with 12 bases in between. CDR1 and CDR2 (germline): SGHRS, YFSETQ. The CDR3 consists of 15 residues. The CDR3 loop is CASSLGRGAADTQYF. In nucleotides, the CDR3 is TGCGCCAGCAGCTTGGGCCGAGGGGCTGCAGATACGCAGTATTTT.

This chain joins TRBV5-1 and TRBJ2-3; tentative D call: TRBD1 (5 bases). Germline CDR1 SGHRS, CDR2 YFSETQ. Trimming removed 1 base from V and 6 bases from J, with 18 bases in between. The CDR3 spans 16 residues. This chain's CDR3 is CASSLSAGQGVDTQYF. In nucleotides, the CDR3 is TGCGCCAGCAGCTTGTCCGCTGGGCAGGGCGTTGATACGCAGTATTTT.

The chain has TRBV15 and TRBJ1-2; 8 bases match TRBD1. The CDR3 length is 13 residues. The germline CDR1 and CDR2 sequences are LNHNV and YYDKDF (reference sequence). V lost 4 bases, J lost 6 bases, and 4 bases stayed unmatched. The chain's CDR3 is CATSTDRADGYTF. CDR3 in DNA: TGTGCCACCAGCACGGACAGGGCTGATGGCTACACCTTC.

This clonotype turned up a few times. V gene TRBV20-1 combines with J gene TRBJ2-3; D remains unclear. CDR3 length equals 12 residues. V shed 4 bases and J shed 5 bases, with 10 bases lying between them. Germline V gives CDR1 DFQATT, CDR2 SNEGSKA (reference sequence). Here the CDR3 reads CSAIPVGDTQYF. The CDR3 bases are TGCAGTGCTATTCCAGTGGGAGATACGCAGTATTTT.

V is TRBV7-9 and J is TRBJ2-1, with D perhaps TRBD1 (5 bases). V lost 4 bases and J lost 5, with 12 bases in between. The length of the CDR3 is 14 residues. CDR1 and CDR2 from the germline V gene are SEHNR and FQNEAQ (reference sequence). The CDR3 sequence is CASSSRQYHNEQFF. For the CDR3, the DNA is TGTGCCAGCAGCTCCAGACAGTACCACAATGAGCAGTTCTTC. The whole variable domain, filled in from reference TRBV7-9 and TRBJ2-1, reads DTGVSQNPRHKITKRGQNVTFRCDPISEHNRLYWYRQTLGQGPEFLTYFQNEAQLEKSRLLSDRFSAERPKGSFSTLEIQRTEQGDSAMYLCASSSRQYHNEQFFGPGTRLTVL.

V and J are TRBV2 and TRBJ2-1; perhaps TRBD1 as D (5 bases). Looked up from germline, CDR1 is SNHLY and CDR2 is FYNNEI. CDR3 size: 16 residues. Trimming cost V 6 bases and J 5 bases, with 20 bases left between them. CDR3 protein: CASSQEGVPPHNEQFF. The CDR3 coding sequence is TGTGCCAGCAGCCAGGAAGGGGTGCCGCCTCACAATGAGCAGTTCTTC. Variable domain in full (rest from reference TRBV2 and TRBJ2-1): EPEVTQTPSHQVTQMGQEVILRCVPISNHLYFYWYRQILGQKVEFLVSFYNNEISEKSEIFDDQFSVERPDGSNFTLKIRSTKLEDSAMYFCASSQEGVPPHNEQFFGPGTRLTVL.

This rearrangement joins TRBV5-5 to TRBJ1-1; D might be TRBD1 (5 bases). The length of the CDR3 is 14 residues. The germline CDR1 and CDR2 sequences are SGHKS and YYEKEE (reference sequence). The germline V and J ends were trimmed by 3 bases and 5 bases, with 14 bases remaining between them. The CDR3 reads CASSSGTLGTEAFF. In DNA form, the CDR3 reads TGTGCCAGCAGCTCCGGGACCCTGGGGACTGAAGCTTTCTTT.

This chain joins TRBV2 and TRBJ2-5; no firm D call. Trimming removed 3 bases from V and 2 bases from J, with 7 bases in between. Germline V gene lookup returns CDR1 SNHLY and CDR2 FYNNEI. The CDR3 has 13 amino acids. The CDR3 DNA is TGTGCCAGCAGTGATGGGGTTCAAGAGACCCAGTACTTC. Encoded protein: CASSDGVQETQYF.

This chain links TRBV19 with TRBJ1-5; D not certain. This CDR3 comprises 15 residues. The V and J ends lost 5 bases and 0 bases respectively, with 11 bases between them. Germline values: CDR1 LNHDA, CDR2 SQIVND (reference sequence). CDR3 sequence reads: CASSPRRNSNQPQHF. CDR3 bases: TGTGCCAGTAGTCCCAGGAGAAATAGCAATCAGCCCCAGCATTTT.

CDR3 sequence: CASGPTTGRELFF. The CDR3, as DNA: TGTGCTAGTGGACCAACCACAGGGAGGGAGCTGTTTTTT. The chain combines TRBV12-5 with TRBJ2-2; possible D gene TRBD1, 6 bases. This CDR3 has 13 residues. Germline CDR1 is LGHNT and CDR2 is FRNRAP. The V end lost 6 bases, the J end lost 9 bases, and 14 bases lay between the germline ends.

This clonotype was observed at least ten times. The V call is TRBV9, the J call TRBJ2-1, with D possibly matching TRBD1 (6 bases). The V and J ends lost 4 bases and 8 bases respectively, with 13 bases between them. The CDR3 is 13 amino acids. In germline, CDR1 is SGDLS, CDR2 YYNGEE. The CDR3 loop reads CASSPRGSDEQFF. DNA of the CDR3: TGTGCCAGCAGCCCAAGGGGGAGCGATGAGCAGTTCTTC.

J is TRBJ2-1 and V is TRBV4-3, with 8 bases fitting TRBD2. From germline, CDR1 is LGHNA and CDR2 YSLEER. The V segment lost 6 bases and the J segment 7 bases; nucleotides outside the gene matches: 8. This CDR3 has 14 residues. CDR3 sequence (DNA): TGCGCCAGCAGTCGGGAGGGGGTTGGGAATGAGCAGTTCTTC. Protein: CASSREGVGNEQFF.

This clonotype was detected a few times. The chain links TRBV6-1 to TRBJ2-1; 13 bases map to TRBD2. This CDR3 contains 16 residues. V dropped 5 bases and J dropped 9; count of bases not matched to a gene: 10. The germline gives CDR1 MNHNS, CDR2 SASEGT. The CDR3 coding sequence is TGTGCCAGCAGTAAGACTAGCGGGGGGAGTTCGGGTGAGCAGTTCTTC. Its translation is CASSKTSGGSSGEQFF.

The V gene is TRBV20-1, the J gene TRBJ2-7, with 9 bases lining up with TRBD1. This CDR3 has 13 amino acids. Looked up from germline, CDR1 is DFQATT and CDR2 is SNEGSKA (reference sequence). Trimming cost V 6 bases and J 3 bases; bases outside gene matches: 6. The CDR3 bases are TGCAGTGCCCGGGACAGGGCAGTCTACGAGCAGTACTTC. As protein: CSARDRAVYEQYF.

This clonotype occurred a few times. This chain connects TRBV7-8 to TRBJ2-7; a weak D match, TRBD2 (6 bases). The CDR3 runs 14 residues. The germline gives CDR1 SGHVS, CDR2 FQNEAQ. V was clipped by 1 base and J by 3 bases, with 10 bases between them. The CDR3 coding sequence is TGTGCCAGCAGCTTAGGACTAGTTGACTACGAGCAGTACTTC. This gives the protein CASSLGLVDYEQYF.

This clonotype appeared a few times. The chain recombines TRBV6-5 with TRBJ2-3, with TRBD2 as a possible D gene (6 bases). The germline V and J ends were trimmed by 2 bases and 4 bases, with 19 bases remaining between them. This CDR3 has 17 residues. In germline, CDR1 is MNHEY, CDR2 SVGAGI. CDR3 in amino acids: CASSYRLGGSRSDTQYF. CDR3 nucleotides: TGTGCCAGCAGTTACCGATTGGGGGGTTCCCGGTCAGATACGCAGTATTTT.

A remark on this clonotype: One end of the junction is discordant with germline, which a read error may explain. The chain employs TRBV12-3 or TRBV12-4 and TRBJ2-2; 12 bases agree with TRBD2. The CDR3 loop spans 18 amino acids. The CDR3 DNA is TGTGCCATCAGTTTAAAGCGCCGAGGACTAGCGGGGACCGGGGAGCTGTTTTTT. Encoded protein: CAISLKRRGLAGTGELFF.

This clonotype showed up many times. This chain links TRBV15 with TRBJ1-2, with D uncertain. Germline V gene sequence: CDR1 LNHNV, CDR2 YYDKDF (reference sequence). The CDR3 has 15 amino acids. Trimming shortened V by 0 bases and J by 3 bases, and 11 bases separated the two germline ends. CDR3 region: CATSRDPRRDYGYTF. CDR3 nucleotide sequence: TGTGCCACCAGCAGAGATCCCCGAAGAGACTATGGCTACACCTTC.